Shown below are 10 T cell receptor beta chains from a single sample sequenced in a study of CD8+ T cells in alopecia areata. This sample's treatment: oral pan-JAK inhibitor, 5-10 mg twice daily. cDNA serving as the sequencing template came from extracted, reverse transcribed RNA. Data came from immunoSEQ multiplex PCR; TCRdb stores just in-frame clones and leaves some out. The profile covers roughly 120,000 clones, with approximately 59% appearing a single time and almost 30% taken by the ten largest. The sequencing here drew on CD8+ T cells sorted from blood, taken at week 4, from a patient treated with tofacitinib. The receptor source for this set is a human donor with alopecia areata.

This clone has just a few counts. The rearrangement links TRBV29-1 to TRBJ2-5, with 8 bases that match TRBD2. The germline V gene encodes CDR1 SQVTM and CDR2 ANQGSEA. The V and J ends lost 6 bases and 2 bases, in that order; junction bases with no gene match: 8. The length of the CDR3 is 14 residues. The CDR3 spells CSVEEAGVQETQYF. The CDR3 bases are TGCAGCGTCGAGGAAGCGGGGGTACAAGAGACCCAGTACTTC.

The chain joins TRBV11-2 to TRBJ2-1; D is ambiguous. The CDR3 spans 14 residues. The V gene's germline CDR1 is SGHAT and CDR2 FQNNGV. With 1 base removed from V and 1 base from J, the gap between germline ends came to 5 bases. This CDR3 reads CASSLVGSYNEQFF. The CDR3 nucleotides are TGTGCCAGCAGCTTAGTGGGGTCCTACAATGAGCAGTTCTTC.

This rearrangement joins TRBV29-1 to TRBJ2-7; D is unclear. V lost 0 bases to trimming and J lost 3 bases, with 24 bases between them. This CDR3 region has 18 residues. Germline loops: CDR1 SQVTM, CDR2 ANQGSEA. CDR3 amino acids: CSVEDLKKGSVLSYEQYF. The CDR3, as DNA: TGCAGCGTTGAAGATCTGAAGAAGGGTAGTGTTCTCAGCTACGAGCAGTACTTC.

The chain joins TRBV29-1 to TRBJ2-2; 9 positions match TRBD2. There are 17 residues in the CDR3. J gave up 1 base and V 2 bases, and 8 bases lay outside the gene matches. Germline V gene data show CDR1 as SQVTM and CDR2 as ANQGSEA. The CDR3 bases are TGCAGCGTTGAACCCTTAGCGGGGGCTAAGAACACCGGGGAGCTGTTTTTT. Protein sequence: CSVEPLAGAKNTGELFF.

The rearrangement links TRBV30 to TRBJ2-3; the match to TRBD2 covers 8 bases. V gave up 0 bases and J gave up 1 base; unmatched junction bases: 3. CDR3 size: 15 residues. CDR1 and CDR2 (germline): GTSNPN, SVGIG (reference sequence). In DNA form, the CDR3 reads TGTGCCTGGAGTGTAAGCGGGGGAGGCACAGATACGCAGTATTTT. This encodes CAWSVSGGGTDTQYF.

The rearrangement uses TRBV4-1 and TRBJ2-5; 8 positions match TRBD2. V lost 3 bases, J lost 7 bases, and 13 bases stayed unmatched. Germline V CDR1 and CDR2: MGHRA, YSYEKL. CDR3 size: 16 residues. This CDR3 is CASSQVFSGEGGTQYF. CDR3 DNA: TGCGCCAGCAGCCAGGTGTTTAGCGGGGAAGGTGGGACCCAGTACTTC.

The chain links TRBV27 to TRBJ2-7; 9 bases fit TRBD1. Germline V gene sequence: CDR1 MNHEY, CDR2 SMNVEV (reference sequence). The CDR3 is made up of 13 amino acids. J gave up 3 bases and V 5 bases, and 2 bases lay outside the gene matches. The CDR3 nucleotides read TGTGCCAGCAGTCGACAGGGGGTCTACGAGCAGTACTTC. Translating it yields CASSRQGVYEQYF.

The V and J genes are TRBV30 and TRBJ2-1, with TRBD2 matching over 10 bases. Germline trimming cut 1 base from V and 10 bases from J; bases unmatched to any gene: 4. Germline V CDR1 and CDR2: GTSNPN, SVGIG (reference sequence). This CDR3 region has 13 residues. For the CDR3, the DNA is TGTGCCTGGAGTGGGCTAGCGGGGGACGAGCAGTTCTTC. Translated: CAWSGLAGDEQFF.

The genes are TRBV29-1 and TRBJ2-3; tentatively, D is TRBD1 (6 bases). Trimming stripped 7 bases from V and 0 bases from J, with 20 bases between. The CDR3 is 16 amino acids. Germline V gene sequence: CDR1 SQVTM, CDR2 ANQGSEA. CDR3 protein: CSAREGQGPSTDTQYF. The CDR3 bases are TGCAGCGCCCGCGAGGGGCAGGGGCCTAGCACAGATACGCAGTATTTT.

This clone was seen a few times. Other DNA sequences in this sample translate to the same CDR3. The rearrangement joins TRBV29-1 to TRBJ1-2; no firm D call. This CDR3 region has 11 residues. Trimming pared 6 bases from V and 4 bases from J, leaving 9 bases between. Germline values: CDR1 SQVTM, CDR2 ANQGSEA. As DNA, the CDR3 is TGCAGCGTCCGGACGGTCTATGGCTACACCTTC. This gives the protein CSVRTVYGYTF.